These 11 T cell receptor beta chains came from one sample sequenced in a study of T-cell reconstitution after alpha-beta-depleted transplantation in children. Unique molecular identifiers featured in how the TCRbeta library was prepared. TCRdb passed the PCR reads through MiXCR, listing each CDR3 protein once. The table has 120,000 or so distinct CDR3 sequences, 20% to 25% seen once. The source was PBMCs, mostly from graft donor cells, collected 180 days after TCRalphabeta/CD19-depleted stem cell transplant. The receptors here all came from a male patient between 2 and 10 years old who had a stem cell transplant for chronic granulomatous disease, so the T cells may come from the graft donor.

J is TRBJ2-7 and V is TRBV10-3; 7 bases fit TRBD2. Germline V gene data show CDR1 as ENHRY and CDR2 as SYGVKD. This CDR3 contains 15 residues. Trimming cost V 6 bases and J 0 bases; bases outside gene matches: 8. The CDR3 loop reads CAISPGGGSSYEQYF. CDR3 in DNA: TGTGCCATCAGCCCGGGTGGCGGGAGCTCCTACGAGCAGTACTTC.

This clonotype was picked up many times. The gene calls are TRBV7-9 and TRBJ2-3; D gene unclear. V shed 5 bases and J shed 5 bases, with 11 bases lying between them. Germline V lookup: CDR1 SEHNR, CDR2 FQNEAQ (reference sequence). CDR3 length equals 13 residues. DNA for the CDR3: TGTGCCAGCAGCCGAGAATATCGAGATACGCAGTATTTT. The encoded protein is CASSREYRDTQYF.

This clonotype ranks as medium-sized. The gene calls are TRBV4-3 and TRBJ1-6; a weak D match, TRBD1 (5 bases). Germline V gene sequence: CDR1 LGHNA, CDR2 YSLEER. The CDR3 is 22 amino acids. Trimming pared 0 bases from V and 5 bases from J, leaving 29 bases between. Here the CDR3 reads CASSQDVRGQGEVLWDNSPLHF. The CDR3 DNA reads TGCGCCAGCAGCCAAGACGTCCGTGGGCAGGGTGAGGTTTTGTGGGATAATTCACCCCTCCACTTT.

This clonotype occurred many times. The chain couples TRBV5-1 to TRBJ2-7; D is uncertain. CDR1 is SGHRS, CDR2 YFSETQ, per germline. V dropped 0 bases and J dropped 4 bases, with 8 bases sitting between them. This CDR3 has 13 amino acids. The CDR3 here is CASSLVSYYEQYF. CDR3 DNA sequence: TGCGCCAGCAGCTTGGTGTCATATTACGAGCAGTACTTC.

The V call is TRBV20-1, the J call TRBJ2-4; possibly TRBD1 for D (6 bases). CDR1 is DFQATT, CDR2 SNEGSKA, per germline (reference sequence). The V end was cut by 6 bases, the J end by 8 bases, with 23 bases between. The CDR3 is made up of 15 amino acids. The CDR3 coding sequence is TGCAGTGCCCTATGGGACAACCGAGAGCTGTACATTCAGTACTTC. It yields the protein CSALWDNRELYIQYF.

This chain uses TRBV20-1 with TRBJ1-1; TRBD1 might be the D (5 bases). Trimming took off 0 bases at V and 3 bases at J, with 5 bases between the two ends. Germline loops: CDR1 DFQATT, CDR2 SNEGSKA (reference sequence). This CDR3 is 12 amino acids long. CDR3 sequence: CSAREQDTEAFF. DNA for the CDR3: TGCAGTGCTAGAGAACAGGACACTGAAGCTTTCTTT.

This clonotype was seen many times. This rearrangement joins TRBV20-1 to TRBJ2-7; 8 nucleotides match TRBD1. The CDR3 spans 12 residues. Per the germline V gene, CDR1 is DFQATT and CDR2 is SNEGSKA (reference sequence). This CDR3 is CRPGQDTLEQYF. The CDR3 DNA is TGCAGGCCGGGACAGGATACTTTGGAGCAGTACTTC.

Ten or more counts support this clonotype. This chain links TRBV9 with TRBJ2-1; TRBD2 agrees at 9 bases. The V segment lost 0 bases and the J segment 5 bases; nucleotides outside the gene matches: 9. The CDR3 spans 17 residues. Germline loops: CDR1 SGDLS, CDR2 YYNGEE. The CDR3 is CASSVALGASGDNEQFF. In nucleotides, the CDR3 is TGTGCCAGCAGCGTAGCCCTTGGGGCTAGCGGGGACAATGAGCAGTTCTTC.

The gene calls are TRBV27 and TRBJ1-6; TRBD1 matches 10 bases. CDR3 length: 13 residues. J gave up 7 bases and V 8 bases, and 2 bases lay outside the gene matches. The germline V gene encodes CDR1 MNHEY and CDR2 SMNVEV (reference sequence). In DNA form, the CDR3 reads TGTGCCAGCCGGGACAGGGGAAATTCACCCCTCCACTTT. The encoded protein is CASRDRGNSPLHF.

The CDR3 reads CASSLENSHAGTQYF. The CDR3 DNA reads TGTGCCAGCAGCTTAGAAAATAGCCACGCAGGGACCCAGTACTTC. V usage is TRBV7-9 and J usage is TRBJ2-5, with no clear D. CDR1 and CDR2 (germline): SEHNR, FQNEAQ (reference sequence). The CDR3 has 15 amino acids. Trimming took 1 base from V and 7 from J, leaving 16 bases between them.

The chain is built from TRBV5-4 and TRBJ2-1, with 12 bases matching TRBD2. V shed 2 bases and J 0 bases; nucleotides not matched to a gene: 15. CDR1 and CDR2 from the germline V gene are SGHNT and YYREEE (reference sequence). The CDR3 extends over 21 amino acids. CDR3: CASSFWLLGTSGLSSYNEQFF. CDR3 nucleotides: TGTGCCAGCAGCTTCTGGCTTTTGGGGACTAGCGGGTTGAGCTCCTACAATGAGCAGTTCTTC.